The 22 T cell receptor beta chains given below trace back to one sample, sequenced in a study of blood T cell repertoires in COVID-19. Profiling relied on immunoSEQ multiplex PCR, and the TCRdb table lists in-frame clones only, not all of them. The repertoire holds fewer than 70,000 clones, with 84% as singletons. Sequencing input: peripheral blood. The receptor source for this set is a man aged 45 to 65 with active COVID-19.

This clone occurred a few times. The chain has TRBV27 and TRBJ2-7, with 9 bases that match TRBD1. The CDR3 consists of 14 residues. J was trimmed by 6 bases and V by 6 bases; bases with no gene match: 9. Germline CDR1 MNHEY, CDR2 SMNVEV (reference sequence). The CDR3 nucleotides read TGTGCCAGCAGCCCGACAGGGGGTCCTTTCGAGCAGTACTTC. This translates into CASSPTGGPFEQYF.

The gene calls are TRBV3-1 (or the pseudogene TRBV3-2) and TRBJ2-3, with D possibly TRBD2 on 5 matching bases. Germline V lookup: CDR1 LGHDT, CDR2 YNNKEL (reference sequence). CDR3 length: 17 amino acids. The V gene lost 4 bases and the J gene lost 0 bases, with 17 bases spanning the gap. In nucleotides, the CDR3 is TGTGCCAGCAGCCTTGGGAGCGCGGTCGCTAGCACAGATACGCAGTATTTT. Residues: CASSLGSAVASTDTQYF.

V and J are TRBV11-2 and TRBJ2-1, with a possible D match to TRBD2 (6 bases). V lost 3 bases to trimming and J lost 8 bases, with 14 bases between them. The CDR3 is made up of 14 amino acids. CDR1 SGHAT and CDR2 FQNNGV come from the germline V gene. The CDR3 coding sequence is TGTGCCAGCAGCTTCCTATCGGAGGGTGATGAGCAGTTCTTC. Translated, it gives CASSFLSEGDEQFF.

The chain recombines TRBV30 with TRBJ1-5; D is undetermined. CDR1 and CDR2 (germline): GTSNPN, SVGIG (reference sequence). Trimming stripped 3 bases from V and 0 bases from J, with 9 bases between. The length of the CDR3 is 14 residues. The CDR3 bases are TGTGCCTGGAGGCTCCCGGGTAGCAATCAGCCCCAGCATTTT. Protein product: CAWRLPGSNQPQHF.

V usage is TRBV25-1 and J usage is TRBJ1-1; possibly TRBD1 for D (5 bases). V was pared by 3 bases and J by 4 bases, with 15 bases between. The CDR3 covers 15 residues. Per germline, CDR1 MGHDK and CDR2 SYGVNS. CDR3 in DNA: TGTGCCAGCAGTGATGCCAAAGGGGTCGGCACTGAAGCTTTCTTT. The encoded protein is CASSDAKGVGTEAFF.

The chain combines TRBV2 with TRBJ2-2; D may be TRBD2 (5 bases). Trimming stripped 5 bases from V and 1 base from J, with 11 bases between. CDR1 and CDR2 from the germline V gene are SNHLY and FYNNEI. The CDR3 totals 15 residues. The DNA of the CDR3 is TGTGCCAGCAGTAGGGAGCTGGGGAACACCGGGGAGCTGTTTTTT. It translates to CASSRELGNTGELFF.

In DNA form, the CDR3 reads TGTGCCAGCAGCGACCCAGGGACAGGGCAGAGAAACACCATATATTTT. Encoded protein: CASSDPGTGQRNTIYF. This sequence joins TRBV11-2 and TRBJ1-3, with TRBD1 matching over 9 bases. V was clipped by 5 bases and J by 5 bases; unmatched bases: 10. Germline values: CDR1 SGHAT, CDR2 FQNNGV. The CDR3 runs to 16 residues. The full variable domain, with the rest looked up from reference TRBV11-2 and TRBJ1-3, is EAGVAQSPRYKIIEKRQSVAFWCNPISGHATLYWYQQILGQGPKLLIQFQNNGVVDDSQLPKDRFSAERLKGVDSTLKIQPAKLEDSAVYLCASSDPGTGQRNTIYFGEGSWLTVV.

The V call is TRBV30, the J call TRBJ1-3, with D uncertain. This CDR3 region has 14 residues. Per germline, CDR1 GTSNPN and CDR2 SVGIG (reference sequence). The ends were cut back, 3 bases at V and 0 bases at J, with 9 bases in the middle. The DNA of the CDR3 is TGTGCCTGGAGAGGCGGCTACTCTGGAAACACCATATATTTT. Translating it yields CAWRGGYSGNTIYF.

This clone was counted a few times. The genes are TRBV3-1 (or the pseudogene TRBV3-2) and TRBJ2-5; D ambiguous. The length of the CDR3 is 12 residues. V shed 5 bases and J shed 5 bases, with 9 bases lying between them. Looked up from germline, CDR1 is LGHDT and CDR2 is YNNKEL (reference sequence). The CDR3 spells CASSKLVETQYF. The CDR3, as DNA: TGTGCCAGCAGCAAATTAGTGGAGACCCAGTACTTC.

The CDR3 DNA reads TGTGCCAGCAGCGTCGGGGTTTCACCCCTCCACTTT. It yields the protein CASSVGVSPLHF. This chain links TRBV9 with TRBJ1-6; D is undetermined. Trimming removed 2 bases at V and 9 bases at J, with 6 bases between. Germline lookup yields CDR1 SGDLS and CDR2 YYNGEE. This CDR3 region has 12 residues.

J is TRBJ2-6 and V is TRBV7-9, with D possibly being TRBD1 (5 bases). The CDR3 is 15 amino acids. V lost 1 base, J lost 2 bases, and 6 bases lay in between. In germline, CDR1 is SEHNR, CDR2 FQNEAQ (reference sequence). CDR3 in amino acids: CASSLGGTGANVLTF. The CDR3 coding sequence is TGTGCCAGCAGCTTAGGGGGCACTGGGGCCAACGTCCTGACTTTC. Drawing the rest from reference TRBV7-9 and TRBJ2-6, the complete variable domain is DTGVSQNPRHKITKRGQNVTFRCDPISEHNRLYWYRQTLGQGPEFLTYFQNEAQLEKSRLLSDRFSAERPKGSFSTLEIQRTEQGDSAMYLCASSLGGTGANVLTFGAGSRLTVL.

V gene TRBV19 combines with J gene TRBJ1-2; D remains ambiguous. Germline V gives CDR1 LNHDA, CDR2 SQIVND (reference sequence). V shed 4 bases and J shed 6 bases, with 12 bases lying between them. The CDR3 sequence is 13 residues long. The CDR3 loop reads CASSTRVYDGYTF. CDR3 nucleotide sequence: TGTGCCAGTAGTACGCGGGTCTATGATGGCTACACCTTC.

This sequence joins TRBV30 and TRBJ2-3; D may be TRBD2 (5 bases). This CDR3 is 12 amino acids long. Trimming shortened V by 0 bases and J by 5 bases, and 6 bases separated the two germline ends. Germline CDR1 is GTSNPN and CDR2 is SVGIG (reference sequence). CDR3 loop: CAWSVGGDTQYF. CDR3 sequence (DNA): TGTGCCTGGAGTGTAGGAGGAGATACGCAGTATTTT. Full variable domain (remainder filled in from reference TRBV30 and TRBJ2-3): SQTIHQWPATLVQPVGSPLSLECTVEGTSNPNLYWYRQAAGRGLQLLFYSVGIGQISSEVPQNLSASRPQDRQFILSSKKLLLSDSGFYLCAWSVGGDTQYFGPGTRLTVL.

The chain carries TRBV3-1 (or the pseudogene TRBV3-2) and TRBJ1-4, with D possibly matching TRBD1 (5 bases). This CDR3 contains 14 residues. CDR1 LGHDT and CDR2 YNNKEL come from the germline V gene (reference sequence). Trimming removed 0 bases from V and 8 bases from J, with 10 bases in between. The CDR3 loop reads CASSQDLRGEKLFF. The CDR3 region has the DNA TGTGCCAGCAGCCAAGACCTTAGGGGAGAAAAACTGTTTTTT.

The chain employs TRBV27 and TRBJ2-5; 8 nucleotides agree with TRBD2. V lost 10 bases to trimming and J lost 2 bases; unmatched junction nucleotides: 12. The CDR3 has 15 amino acids. Germline CDR1 and CDR2: MNHEY and SMNVEV (reference sequence). The CDR3 DNA reads TGTGCCACCTCTGCCGGGAGGGGAAATCAAGAGACCCAGTACTTC. The encoded protein is CATSAGRGNQETQYF.

V and J are TRBV30 and TRBJ2-1; weak D call: TRBD2 (7 bases). Trimming cost V 7 bases and J 2 bases, with 12 bases left between them. CDR3 length equals 13 residues. CDR1 GTSNPN and CDR2 SVGIG come from the germline V gene (reference sequence). CDR3 bases: TGTGCCTCTGGGGGGGCCCCCTACAATGAGCAGTTCTTC. This translates into CASGGAPYNEQFF.

This chain links TRBV4-1 with TRBJ1-5; D may be TRBD1 (6 bases). The CDR3 contains 13 residues. Trimming took 8 bases from V and 4 from J, leaving 12 bases between them. Germline CDR1 and CDR2: MGHRA and YSYEKL. CDR3 bases: TGCGCCAGCCCTTCAGGGGCAAATCAGCCCCAGCATTTT. This gives the protein CASPSGANQPQHF.

Ten or more counts support this clone. The chain employs TRBV5-1 and TRBJ1-2; D may be TRBD1 (5 bases). Germline-derived CDR1 and CDR2 are SGHRS and YFSETQ. The V gene lost 0 bases and the J gene lost 6 bases, with 12 bases spanning the gap. The CDR3 runs 14 residues. The CDR3: CASSLVGGSNGYTF. As DNA, the CDR3 is TGCGCCAGCAGCTTGGTCGGGGGTTCGAATGGCTACACCTTC.

The table lists this clone with a few counts. The genes are TRBV4-1 and TRBJ1-2; D is undetermined. V lost 6 bases and J lost 3, with 11 bases in between. In germline, CDR1 is MGHRA, CDR2 YSYEKL. CDR3 length equals 13 residues. CDR3 in DNA: TGCGCCAGCAGTGCGAAAAAGCACTATGGCTACACCTTC. Amino acid sequence: CASSAKKHYGYTF.

The CDR3 spells CASTFAGGRTDTQYF. The DNA for the CDR3 is TGCGCCAGCACCTTCGCGGGAGGACGCACAGATACGCAGTATTTT. The chain uses TRBV5-1 and TRBJ2-3, with 8 bases lining up with TRBD2. CDR3 length: 15 amino acids. Germline V gives CDR1 SGHRS, CDR2 YFSETQ. V was pared by 6 bases and J by 1 base, with 7 bases of the junction left unmatched.

The chain has TRBV19 and TRBJ1-4, with D maybe TRBD1 (6 bases). Germline assignment: CDR1 LNHDA and CDR2 SQIVND (reference sequence). The CDR3 sequence is 14 residues long. Trimming took 9 bases from V and 3 from J, leaving 14 bases between them. CDR3 region: CASTIQGSNEKLFF. The CDR3 DNA is TGTGCCAGCACTATACAGGGCTCTAATGAAAAACTGTTTTTT.

In DNA, the CDR3 is TGCGCCAGCATACCCGGGGGTATTCTTAGCACAGATACGCAGTATTTT. Translation gives CASIPGGILSTDTQYF. J is TRBJ2-3 and V is TRBV5-1; maybe TRBD2 (6 bases). The CDR3 length is 16 residues. The V end was cut by 6 bases, the J end by 0 bases, with 17 bases between. Germline V gives CDR1 SGHRS, CDR2 YFSETQ.